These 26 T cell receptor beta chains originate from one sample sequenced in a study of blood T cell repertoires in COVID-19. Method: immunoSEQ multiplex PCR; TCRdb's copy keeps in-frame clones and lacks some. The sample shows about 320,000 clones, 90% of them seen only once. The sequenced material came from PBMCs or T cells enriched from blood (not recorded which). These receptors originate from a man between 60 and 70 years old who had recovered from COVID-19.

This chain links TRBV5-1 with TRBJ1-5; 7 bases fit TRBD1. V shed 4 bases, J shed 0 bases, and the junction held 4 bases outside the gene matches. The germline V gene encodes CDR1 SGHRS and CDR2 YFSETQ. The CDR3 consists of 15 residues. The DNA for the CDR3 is TGCGCCAGCAGCGTATCAGGGGGTAGCAATCAGCCCCAGCATTTT. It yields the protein CASSVSGGSNQPQHF.

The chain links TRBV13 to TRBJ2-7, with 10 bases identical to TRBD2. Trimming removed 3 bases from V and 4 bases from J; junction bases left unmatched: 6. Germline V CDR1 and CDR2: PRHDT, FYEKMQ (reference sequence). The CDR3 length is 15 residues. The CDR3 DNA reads TGTGCCAGCAGCTTGGCCGGGACTAGCGCGTACGAGCAGTACTTC. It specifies CASSLAGTSAYEQYF.

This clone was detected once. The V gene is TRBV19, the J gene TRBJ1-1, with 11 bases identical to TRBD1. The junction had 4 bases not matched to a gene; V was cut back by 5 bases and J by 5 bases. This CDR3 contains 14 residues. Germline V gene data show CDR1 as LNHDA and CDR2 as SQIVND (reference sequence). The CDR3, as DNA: TGTGCCAGTAGTTGGGGGACAGGGGGAACTGAAGCTTTCTTT. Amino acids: CASSWGTGGTEAFF.

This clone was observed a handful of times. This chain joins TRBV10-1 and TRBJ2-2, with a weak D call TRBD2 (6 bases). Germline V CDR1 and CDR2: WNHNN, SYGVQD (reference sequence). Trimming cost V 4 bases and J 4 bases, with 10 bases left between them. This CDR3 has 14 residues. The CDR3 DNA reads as TGCGCCAGCAGTGGGGGGGTAGGCACCGGGGAGCTGTTTTTT. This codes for CASSGGVGTGELFF.

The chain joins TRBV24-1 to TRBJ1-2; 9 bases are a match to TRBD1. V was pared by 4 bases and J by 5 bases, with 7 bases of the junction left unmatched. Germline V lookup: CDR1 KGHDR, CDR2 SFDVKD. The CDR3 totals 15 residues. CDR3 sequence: CATSESTGTGYGYTF. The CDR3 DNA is TGTGCCACCAGTGAGTCAACCGGGACAGGGTATGGCTACACCTTC.

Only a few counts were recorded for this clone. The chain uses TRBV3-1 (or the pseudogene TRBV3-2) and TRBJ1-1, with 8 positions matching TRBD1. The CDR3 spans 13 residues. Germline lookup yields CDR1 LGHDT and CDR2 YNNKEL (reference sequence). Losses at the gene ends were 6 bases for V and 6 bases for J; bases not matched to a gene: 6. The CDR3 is CASRRTGYSEAFF. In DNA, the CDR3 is TGTGCCAGCAGGCGGACAGGGTACTCTGAAGCTTTCTTT.

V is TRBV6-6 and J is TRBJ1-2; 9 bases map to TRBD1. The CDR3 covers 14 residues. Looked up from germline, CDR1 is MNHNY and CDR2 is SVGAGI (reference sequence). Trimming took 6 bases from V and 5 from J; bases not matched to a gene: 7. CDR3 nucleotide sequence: TGTGCCAGCAGATATACCGGGACAGGGTATGGCTACACCTTC. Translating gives CASRYTGTGYGYTF.

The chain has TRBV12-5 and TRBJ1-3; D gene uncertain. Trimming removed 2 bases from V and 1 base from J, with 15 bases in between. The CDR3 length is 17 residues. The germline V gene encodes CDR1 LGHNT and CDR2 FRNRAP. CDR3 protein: CASGLQALGGSGNTIYF. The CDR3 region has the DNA TGTGCTAGTGGTTTGCAGGCATTAGGTGGATCTGGAAACACCATATATTTT.

CDR3 bases: TGCAGCGTTGAAGGAAAGGACAGTCCTTCGAATTCCTACGAGCAGTACTTC. Protein: CSVEGKDSPSNSYEQYF. The V and J genes are TRBV29-1 and TRBJ2-7; a weak D match, TRBD1 (6 bases). The CDR3 runs to 17 residues. The ends were cut back, 1 base at V and 1 base at J, with 20 bases in the middle. The germline V gene has CDR1 SQVTM and CDR2 ANQGSEA.

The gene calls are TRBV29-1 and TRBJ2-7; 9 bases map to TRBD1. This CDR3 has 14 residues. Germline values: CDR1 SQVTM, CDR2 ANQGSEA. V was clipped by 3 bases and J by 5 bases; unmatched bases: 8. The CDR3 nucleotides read TGCAGCGTTGATGGGGGGGACAGGGTCCACGAGCAGTACTTC. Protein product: CSVDGGDRVHEQYF.

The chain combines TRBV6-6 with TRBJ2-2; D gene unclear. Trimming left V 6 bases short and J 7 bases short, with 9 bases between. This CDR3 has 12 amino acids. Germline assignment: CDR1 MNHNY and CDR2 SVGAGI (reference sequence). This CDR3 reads CASRYPGGELFF. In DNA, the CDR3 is TGTGCCAGCAGATACCCGGGCGGGGAGCTGTTTTTT.

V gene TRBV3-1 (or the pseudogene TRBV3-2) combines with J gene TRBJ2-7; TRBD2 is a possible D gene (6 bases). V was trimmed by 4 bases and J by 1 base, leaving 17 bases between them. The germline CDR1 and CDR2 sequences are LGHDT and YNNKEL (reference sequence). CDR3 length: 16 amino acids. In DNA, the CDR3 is TGTGCCAGCAGCCGTGGCGGCCAGCGGGTTTCCTACGAGCAGTACTTC. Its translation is CASSRGGQRVSYEQYF.

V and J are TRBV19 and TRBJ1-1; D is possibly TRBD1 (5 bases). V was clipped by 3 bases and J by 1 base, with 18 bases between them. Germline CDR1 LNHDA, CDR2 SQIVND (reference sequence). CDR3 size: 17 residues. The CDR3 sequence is CASSIPGRGGKNTEAFF. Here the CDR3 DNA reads TGTGCCAGTAGTATCCCCGGCCGGGGGGGGAAGAACACTGAAGCTTTCTTT.

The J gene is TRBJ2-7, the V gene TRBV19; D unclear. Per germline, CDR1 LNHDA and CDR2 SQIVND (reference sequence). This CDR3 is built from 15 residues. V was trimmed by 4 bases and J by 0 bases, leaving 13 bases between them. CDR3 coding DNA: TGTGCCAGTAGTACCTCACACACGAACTCCTACGAGCAGTACTTC. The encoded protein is CASSTSHTNSYEQYF.

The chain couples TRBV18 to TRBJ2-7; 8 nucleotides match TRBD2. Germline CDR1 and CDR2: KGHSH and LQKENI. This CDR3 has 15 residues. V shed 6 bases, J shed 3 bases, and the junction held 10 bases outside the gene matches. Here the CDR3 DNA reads TGTGCCAGCTCGCCCACCGGGACTAGGATCTACGAGCAGTACTTC. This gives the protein CASSPTGTRIYEQYF.

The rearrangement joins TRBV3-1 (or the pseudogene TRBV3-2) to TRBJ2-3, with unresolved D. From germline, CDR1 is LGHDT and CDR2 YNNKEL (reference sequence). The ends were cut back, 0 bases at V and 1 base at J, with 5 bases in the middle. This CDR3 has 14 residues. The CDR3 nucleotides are TGTGCCAGCAGCCAAGATCGGGGCACAGATACGCAGTATTTT. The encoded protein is CASSQDRGTDTQYF.

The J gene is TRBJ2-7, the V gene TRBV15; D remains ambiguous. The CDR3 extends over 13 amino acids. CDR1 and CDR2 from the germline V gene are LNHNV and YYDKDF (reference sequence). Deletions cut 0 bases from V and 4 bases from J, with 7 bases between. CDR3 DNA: TGTGCCACCAGCAGAGATCCGTTATACGAGCAGTACTTC. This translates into CATSRDPLYEQYF.

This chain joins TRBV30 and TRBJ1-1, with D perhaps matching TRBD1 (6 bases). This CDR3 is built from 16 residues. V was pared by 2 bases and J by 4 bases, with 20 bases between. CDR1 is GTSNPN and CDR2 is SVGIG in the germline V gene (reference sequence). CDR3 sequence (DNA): TGTGCCTGGAGTTACCCAGGGACATGGAGAGGCACTGAAGCTTTCTTT. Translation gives CAWSYPGTWRGTEAFF.

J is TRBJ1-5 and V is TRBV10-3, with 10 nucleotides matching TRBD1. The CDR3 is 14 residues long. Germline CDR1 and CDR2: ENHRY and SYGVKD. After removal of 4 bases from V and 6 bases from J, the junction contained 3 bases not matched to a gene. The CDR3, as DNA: TGTGCCATCAGTGCTGGGACAGGGGTTCAGCCCCAGCATTTT. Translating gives CAISAGTGVQPQHF.

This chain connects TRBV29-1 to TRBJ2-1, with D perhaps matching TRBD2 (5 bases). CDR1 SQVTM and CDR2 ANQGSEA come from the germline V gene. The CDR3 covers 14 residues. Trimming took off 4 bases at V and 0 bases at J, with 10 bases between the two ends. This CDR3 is CSVVGGGSYNEQFF. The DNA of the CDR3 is TGCAGCGTTGTCGGCGGAGGCTCCTACAATGAGCAGTTCTTC.

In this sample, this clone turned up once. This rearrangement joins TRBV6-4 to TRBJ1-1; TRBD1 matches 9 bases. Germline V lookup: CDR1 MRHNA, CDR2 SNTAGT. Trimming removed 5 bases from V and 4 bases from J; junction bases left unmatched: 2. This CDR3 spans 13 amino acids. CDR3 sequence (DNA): TGTGCCAGCAGTTCGACAGGGGGCACTGAAGCTTTCTTT. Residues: CASSSTGGTEAFF.

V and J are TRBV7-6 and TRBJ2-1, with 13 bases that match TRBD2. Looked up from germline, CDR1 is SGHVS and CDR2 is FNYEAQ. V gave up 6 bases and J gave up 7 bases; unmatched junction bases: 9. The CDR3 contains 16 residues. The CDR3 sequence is CASRLTSLAGGNEQFF. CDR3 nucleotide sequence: TGTGCCAGCAGGCTAACGTCACTAGCGGGAGGGAATGAGCAGTTCTTC. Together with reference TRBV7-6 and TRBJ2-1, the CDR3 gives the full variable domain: GAGVSQSPRYKVTKRGQDVALRCDPISGHVSLYWYRQALGQGPEFLTYFNYEAQQDKSGLPNDRFSAERPEGSISTLTIQRTEQRDSAMYRCASRLTSLAGGNEQFFGPGTRLTVL.

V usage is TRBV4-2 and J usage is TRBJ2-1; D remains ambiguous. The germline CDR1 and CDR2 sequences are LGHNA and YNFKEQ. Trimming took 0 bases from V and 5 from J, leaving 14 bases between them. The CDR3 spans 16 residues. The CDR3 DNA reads TGTGCCAGCAGCCAAGATTTGGGCAGAATAAACAATGAGCAGTTCTTC. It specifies CASSQDLGRINNEQFF.

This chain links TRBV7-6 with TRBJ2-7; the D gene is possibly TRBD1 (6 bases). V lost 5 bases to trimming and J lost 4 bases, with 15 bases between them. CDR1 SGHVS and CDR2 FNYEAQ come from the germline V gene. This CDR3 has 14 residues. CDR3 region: CASSVSAGAYEQYF. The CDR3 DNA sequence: TGTGCCAGCAGCGTCTCGGCAGGGGCGTACGAGCAGTACTTC.

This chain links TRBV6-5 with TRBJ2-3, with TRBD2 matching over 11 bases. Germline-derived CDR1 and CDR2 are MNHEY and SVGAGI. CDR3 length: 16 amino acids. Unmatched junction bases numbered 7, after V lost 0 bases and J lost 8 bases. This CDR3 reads CASSYSSSGGPGTQYF. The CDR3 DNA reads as TGTGCCAGCAGTTACTCGTCTAGCGGGGGGCCCGGTACGCAGTATTTT.

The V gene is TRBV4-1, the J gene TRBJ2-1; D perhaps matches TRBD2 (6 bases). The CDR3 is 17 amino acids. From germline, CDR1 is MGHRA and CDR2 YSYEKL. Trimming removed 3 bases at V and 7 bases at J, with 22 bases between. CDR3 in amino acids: CASSHGAGGLGRNEQFF. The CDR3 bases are TGCGCCAGCAGCCATGGGGCCGGTGGGCTGGGGAGGAATGAGCAGTTCTTC.